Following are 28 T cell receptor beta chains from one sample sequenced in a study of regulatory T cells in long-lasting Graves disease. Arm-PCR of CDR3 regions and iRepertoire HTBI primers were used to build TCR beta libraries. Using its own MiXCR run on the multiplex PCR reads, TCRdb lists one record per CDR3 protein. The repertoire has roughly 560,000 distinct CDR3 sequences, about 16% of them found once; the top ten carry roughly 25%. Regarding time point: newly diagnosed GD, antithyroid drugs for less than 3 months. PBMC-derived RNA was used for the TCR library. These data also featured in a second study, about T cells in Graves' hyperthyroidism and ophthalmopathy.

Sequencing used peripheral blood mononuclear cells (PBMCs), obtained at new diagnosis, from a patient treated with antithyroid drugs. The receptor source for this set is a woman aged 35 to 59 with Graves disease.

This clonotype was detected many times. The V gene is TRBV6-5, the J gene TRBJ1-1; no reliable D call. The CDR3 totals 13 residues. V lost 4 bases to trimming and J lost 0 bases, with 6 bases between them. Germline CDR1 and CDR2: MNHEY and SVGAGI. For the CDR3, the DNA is TGTGCCAGCAGTTCCGTTATGAACACTGAAGCTTTCTTT. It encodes CASSSVMNTEAFF.

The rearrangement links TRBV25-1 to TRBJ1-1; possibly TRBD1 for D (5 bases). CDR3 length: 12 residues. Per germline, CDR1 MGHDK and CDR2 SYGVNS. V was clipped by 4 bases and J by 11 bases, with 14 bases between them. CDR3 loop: CASSAQGAAAFF. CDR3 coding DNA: TGTGCCAGCAGTGCGCAGGGTGCGGCGGCTTTCTTT.

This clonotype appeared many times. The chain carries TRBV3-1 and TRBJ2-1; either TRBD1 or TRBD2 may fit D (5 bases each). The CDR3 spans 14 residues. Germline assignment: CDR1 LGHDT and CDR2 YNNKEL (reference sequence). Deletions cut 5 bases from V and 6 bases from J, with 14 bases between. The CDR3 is CASSLTGLRNEQFF. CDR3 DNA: TGTGCCAGCAGCTTAACAGGACTGCGCAATGAGCAGTTCTTC.

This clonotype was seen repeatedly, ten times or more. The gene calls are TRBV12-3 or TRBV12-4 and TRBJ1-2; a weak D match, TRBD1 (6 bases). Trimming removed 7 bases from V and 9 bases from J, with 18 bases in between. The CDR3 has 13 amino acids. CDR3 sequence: CASNLGVTGSYTF. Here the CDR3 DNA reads TGTGCCAGCAACTTGGGGGTCACAGGGAGCTACACCTTC.

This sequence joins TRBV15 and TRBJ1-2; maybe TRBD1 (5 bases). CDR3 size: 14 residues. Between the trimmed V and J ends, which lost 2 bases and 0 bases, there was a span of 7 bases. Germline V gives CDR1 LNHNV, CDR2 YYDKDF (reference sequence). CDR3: CATSRTGANYGYTF. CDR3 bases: TGTGCCACCAGCAGAACAGGAGCTAACTATGGCTACACCTTC.

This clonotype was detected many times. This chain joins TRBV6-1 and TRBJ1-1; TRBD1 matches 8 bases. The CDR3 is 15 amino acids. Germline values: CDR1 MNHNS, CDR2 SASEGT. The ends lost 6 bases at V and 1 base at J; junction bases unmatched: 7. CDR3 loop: CASRSAGTGNTEAFF. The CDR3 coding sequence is TGTGCCAGCAGAAGTGCCGGGACAGGGAACACTGAAGCTTTCTTT.

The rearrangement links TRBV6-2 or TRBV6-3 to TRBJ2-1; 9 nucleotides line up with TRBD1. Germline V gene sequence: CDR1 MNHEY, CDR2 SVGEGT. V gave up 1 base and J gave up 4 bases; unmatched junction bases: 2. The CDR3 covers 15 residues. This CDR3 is CASSYLGQGYNEQFF. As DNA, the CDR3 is TGTGCCAGCAGTTACTTGGGACAGGGATACAATGAGCAGTTCTTC.

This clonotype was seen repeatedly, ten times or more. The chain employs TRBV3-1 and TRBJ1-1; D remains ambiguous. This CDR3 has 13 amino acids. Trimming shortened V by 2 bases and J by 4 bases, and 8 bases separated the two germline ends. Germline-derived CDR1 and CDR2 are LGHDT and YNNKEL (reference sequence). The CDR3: CASSQHEGTEAFF. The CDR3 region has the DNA TGTGCCAGCAGCCAACACGAAGGCACTGAAGCTTTCTTT. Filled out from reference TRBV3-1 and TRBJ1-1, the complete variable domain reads DTAVSQTPKYLVTQMGNDKSIKCEQNLGHDTMYWYKQDSKKFLKIMFSYNNKELIINETVPNRFSPKSPDKAHLNLHINSLELGDSAVYFCASSQHEGTEAFFGQGTRLTVV.

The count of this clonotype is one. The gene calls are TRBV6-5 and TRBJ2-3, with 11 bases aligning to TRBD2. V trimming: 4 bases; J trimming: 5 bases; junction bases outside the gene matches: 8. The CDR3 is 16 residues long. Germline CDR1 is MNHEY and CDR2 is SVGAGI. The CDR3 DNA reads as TGTGCCAGCAGTTTCCCCCTAGCGGGGGGTTTAGATACGCAGTATTTT. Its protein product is CASSFPLAGGLDTQYF.

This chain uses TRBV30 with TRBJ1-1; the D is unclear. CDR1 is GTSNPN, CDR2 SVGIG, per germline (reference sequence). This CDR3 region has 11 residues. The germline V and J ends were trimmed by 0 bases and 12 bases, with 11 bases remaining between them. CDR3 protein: CAWSVLEVPFF. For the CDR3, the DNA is TGTGCCTGGAGTGTATTGGAGGTACCTTTCTTT. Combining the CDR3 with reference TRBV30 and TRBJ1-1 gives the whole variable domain SQTIHQWPATLVQPVGSPLSLECTVEGTSNPNLYWYRQAAGRGLQLLFYSVGIGQISSEVPQNLSASRPQDRQFILSSKKLLLSDSGFYLCAWSVLEVPFFGQGTRLTVV.

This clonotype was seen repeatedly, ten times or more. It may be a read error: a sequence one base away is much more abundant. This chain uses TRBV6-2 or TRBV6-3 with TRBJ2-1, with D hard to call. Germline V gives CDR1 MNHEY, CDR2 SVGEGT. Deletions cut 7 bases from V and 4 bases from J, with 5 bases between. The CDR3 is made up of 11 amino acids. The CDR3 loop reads CASNQYNEQFF. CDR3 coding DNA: TGTGCCAGCAACCAATACAATGAGCAGTTCTTC.

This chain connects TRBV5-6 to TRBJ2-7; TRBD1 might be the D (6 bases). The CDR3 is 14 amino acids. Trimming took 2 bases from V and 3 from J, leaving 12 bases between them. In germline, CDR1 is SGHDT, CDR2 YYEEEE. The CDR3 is CASSLQGHYYEQYF. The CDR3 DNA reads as TGTGCCAGCAGCTTACAGGGTCACTACTACGAGCAGTACTTC. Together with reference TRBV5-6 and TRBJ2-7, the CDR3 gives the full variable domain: DAGVTQSPTHLIKTRGQQVTLRCSPKSGHDTVSWYQQALGQGPQFIFQYYEEEERQRGNFPDRFSGHQFPNYSSELNVNALLLGDSALYLCASSLQGHYYEQYFGPGTRLTVT.

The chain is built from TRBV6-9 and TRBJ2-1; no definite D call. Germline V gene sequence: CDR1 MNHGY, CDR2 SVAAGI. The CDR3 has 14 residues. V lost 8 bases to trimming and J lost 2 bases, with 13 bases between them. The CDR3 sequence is CASRSNGPYNEQFF. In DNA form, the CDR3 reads TGTGCCAGCCGTTCCAATGGCCCCTACAATGAGCAGTTCTTC.

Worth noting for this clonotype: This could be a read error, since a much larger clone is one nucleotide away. The CDR3 DNA reads as TGTGCCAGCAGCTTGGGGGACAGATACTACGAGCAGTTCTTC. Translating gives CASSLGDRYYEQFF. The chain has TRBV11-3 and TRBJ2-1; 7 bases map to TRBD1. Germline V CDR1 and CDR2: SGHNT, YENEEA. J gave up 10 bases and V 3 bases, and 9 bases lay outside the gene matches. The CDR3 totals 14 residues.

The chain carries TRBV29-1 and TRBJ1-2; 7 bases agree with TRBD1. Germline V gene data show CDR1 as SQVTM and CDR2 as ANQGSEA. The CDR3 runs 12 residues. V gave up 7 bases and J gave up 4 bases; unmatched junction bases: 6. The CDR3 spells CSGGGAGYGYTF. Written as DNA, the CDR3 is TGCAGCGGAGGGGGCGCAGGCTATGGCTACACCTTC.

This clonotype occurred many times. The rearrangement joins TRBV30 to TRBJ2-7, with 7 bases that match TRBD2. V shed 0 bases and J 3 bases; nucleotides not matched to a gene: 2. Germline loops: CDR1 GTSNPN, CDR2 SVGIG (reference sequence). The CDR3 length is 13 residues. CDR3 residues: CAWSVASGYEQYF. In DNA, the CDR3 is TGTGCCTGGAGTGTAGCTAGCGGCTACGAGCAGTACTTC. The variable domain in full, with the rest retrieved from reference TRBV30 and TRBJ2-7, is SQTIHQWPATLVQPVGSPLSLECTVEGTSNPNLYWYRQAAGRGLQLLFYSVGIGQISSEVPQNLSASRPQDRQFILSSKKLLLSDSGFYLCAWSVASGYEQYFGPGTRLTVT.

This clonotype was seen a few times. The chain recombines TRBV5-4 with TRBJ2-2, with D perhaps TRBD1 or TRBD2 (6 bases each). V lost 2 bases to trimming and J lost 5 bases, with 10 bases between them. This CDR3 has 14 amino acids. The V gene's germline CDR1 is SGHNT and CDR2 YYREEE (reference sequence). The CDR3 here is CASSLQGGTGELFF. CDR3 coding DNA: TGTGCCAGCAGCTTACAGGGAGGAACCGGGGAGCTGTTTTTT.

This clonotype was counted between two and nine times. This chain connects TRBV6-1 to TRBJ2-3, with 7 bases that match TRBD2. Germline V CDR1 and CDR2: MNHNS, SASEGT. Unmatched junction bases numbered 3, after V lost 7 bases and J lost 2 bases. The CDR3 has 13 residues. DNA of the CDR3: TGTGCCAGCACCGCGGGGGACACAGATACGCAGTATTTT. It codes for CASTAGDTDTQYF.

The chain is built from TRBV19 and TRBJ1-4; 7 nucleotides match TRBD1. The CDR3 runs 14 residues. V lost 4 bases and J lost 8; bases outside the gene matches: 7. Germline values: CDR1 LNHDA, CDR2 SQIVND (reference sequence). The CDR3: CASSRADRQEKLFF. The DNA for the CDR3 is TGTGCCAGTAGTAGAGCGGACAGGCAGGAAAAACTGTTTTTT.

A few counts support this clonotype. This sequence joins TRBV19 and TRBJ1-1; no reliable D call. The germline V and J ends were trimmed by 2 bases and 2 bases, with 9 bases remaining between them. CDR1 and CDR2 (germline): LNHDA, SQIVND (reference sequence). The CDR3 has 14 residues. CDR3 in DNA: TGTGCCAGTAGTATAACCAAGGCAAACACTGAAGCTTTCTTT. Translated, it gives CASSITKANTEAFF.

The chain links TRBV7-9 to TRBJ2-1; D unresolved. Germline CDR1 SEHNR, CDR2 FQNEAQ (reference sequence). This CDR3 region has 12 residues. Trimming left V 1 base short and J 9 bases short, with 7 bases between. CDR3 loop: CASSLVRTEQFF. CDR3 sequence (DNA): TGTGCCAGCAGCTTAGTTCGGACTGAGCAGTTCTTC.

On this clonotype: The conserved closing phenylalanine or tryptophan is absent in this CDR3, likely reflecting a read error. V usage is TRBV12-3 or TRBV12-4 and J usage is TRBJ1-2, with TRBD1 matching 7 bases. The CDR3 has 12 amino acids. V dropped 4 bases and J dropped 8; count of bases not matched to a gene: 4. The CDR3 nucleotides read TGTGCCAGCAGTTCAACAGGGGCCGGCTACACCCTC. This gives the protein CASSSTGAGYTL.

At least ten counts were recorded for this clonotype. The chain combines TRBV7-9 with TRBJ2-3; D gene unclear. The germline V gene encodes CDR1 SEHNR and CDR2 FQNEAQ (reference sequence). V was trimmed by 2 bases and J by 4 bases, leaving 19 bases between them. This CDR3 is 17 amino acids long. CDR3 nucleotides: TGTGCCAGCAGCTTAACCCTAAGCCCCGAGAGTCCAGATACGCAGTATTTT. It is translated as CASSLTLSPESPDTQYF.

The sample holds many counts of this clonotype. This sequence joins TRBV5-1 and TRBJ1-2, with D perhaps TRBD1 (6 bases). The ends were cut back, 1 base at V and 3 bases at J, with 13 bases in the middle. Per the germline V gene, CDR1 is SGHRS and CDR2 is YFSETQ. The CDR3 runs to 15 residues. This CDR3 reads CASSLTTGGDYGYTF. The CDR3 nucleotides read TGCGCCAGCAGCTTGACGACAGGTGGGGACTATGGCTACACCTTC.

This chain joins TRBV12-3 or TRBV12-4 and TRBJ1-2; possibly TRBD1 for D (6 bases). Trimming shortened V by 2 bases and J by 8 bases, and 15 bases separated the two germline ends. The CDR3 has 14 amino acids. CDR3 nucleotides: TGTGCCAGCAGTTTACTGGACAGAGCTACGGGCTACACCTTC. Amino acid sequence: CASSLLDRATGYTF.

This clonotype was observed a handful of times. Here the CDR3 DNA reads TGCGCCAGCAGCTTGGGACTAGCGGATGAGCAGTTCTTC. It encodes CASSLGLADEQFF. The chain uses TRBV5-1 and TRBJ2-1; 9 bases fit TRBD2. The germline CDR1 and CDR2 sequences are SGHRS and YFSETQ. J was trimmed by 8 bases and V by 0 bases; bases with no gene match: 0. The CDR3 length is 13 residues.

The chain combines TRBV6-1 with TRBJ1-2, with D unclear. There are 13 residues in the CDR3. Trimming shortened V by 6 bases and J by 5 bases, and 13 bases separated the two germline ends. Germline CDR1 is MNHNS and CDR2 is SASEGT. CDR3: CASSNGRVYGYTF. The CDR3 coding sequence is TGTGCCAGCAGCAACGGGAGGGTTTATGGCTACACCTTC.

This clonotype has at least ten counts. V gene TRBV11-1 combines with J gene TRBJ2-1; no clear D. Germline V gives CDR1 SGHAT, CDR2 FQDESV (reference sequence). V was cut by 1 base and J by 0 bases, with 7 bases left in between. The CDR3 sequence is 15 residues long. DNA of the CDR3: TGTGCCAGCAGCTTAGGTTGGAGCTCCTACAATGAGCAGTTCTTC. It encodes CASSLGWSSYNEQFF.